This TCR beta chain was observed in a study of blood T cell repertoires in COVID-19. About the research overall: Whether acute or convalescent, the COVID-19 samples came from the United States, Italy and Spain. T cells, B-cell-depleted T cells, or PBMCs supplied cDNA or gDNA.

In the original workflow: Reference gene primer amplification gave nucleated cell count estimates. Sequencing was performed with immunoSEQ multiplex PCR; in TCRdb, only in-frame clones are kept and a portion is missing. V and J calls plus clone size are reproduced from that table; the DNA served to infer D and trimming. There are roughly 310,000 clones in the sample; around nine tenths occur only once, and 2.6% lies in the top ten. The V gene lost 4 bases and the J gene lost 5 bases, with 13 bases spanning the gap. Germline values: CDR1 MNHEY, CDR2 SMNVEV (reference sequence). The CDR3 has 14 residues. Two negative PCRs, clearance, or symptom resolution characterized the recovered Cohort 3 donors.

V and J are TRBV27 and TRBJ2-3, with D tentatively TRBD1 (7 bases). Source material: PBMCs or T cells enriched from blood (not recorded which). The clonotype comes from a man aged 55 to 70 who had recovered from COVID-19. The CDR3 DNA reads TGTGCCAGCAGTTCCCCAGGGGGGAGAGATACGCAGTATTTT. This translates into CASSSPGGRDTQYF.